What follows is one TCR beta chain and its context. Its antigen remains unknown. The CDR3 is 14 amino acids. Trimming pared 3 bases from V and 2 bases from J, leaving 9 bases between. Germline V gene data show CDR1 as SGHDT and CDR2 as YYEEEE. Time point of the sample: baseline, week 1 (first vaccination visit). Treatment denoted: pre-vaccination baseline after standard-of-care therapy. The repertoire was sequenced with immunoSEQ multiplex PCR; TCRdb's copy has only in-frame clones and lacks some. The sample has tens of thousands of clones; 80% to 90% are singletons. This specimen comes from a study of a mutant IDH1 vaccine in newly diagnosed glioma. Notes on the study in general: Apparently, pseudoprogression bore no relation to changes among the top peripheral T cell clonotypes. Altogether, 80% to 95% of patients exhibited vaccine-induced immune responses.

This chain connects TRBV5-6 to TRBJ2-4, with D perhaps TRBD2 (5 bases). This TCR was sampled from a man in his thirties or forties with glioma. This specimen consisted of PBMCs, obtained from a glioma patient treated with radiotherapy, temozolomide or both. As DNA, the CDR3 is TGTGCCAGCAGCTCTCGGGGTTCCAAAAACATTCAGTACTTC. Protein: CASSSRGSKNIQYF.